This T cell receptor (beta chain) stems from a study of human T cells and chemical hapten exposure. As for the study in general: Cases of alopecia areata, totalis or universalis occurred in a predominantly female patient group.

About this clonotype: Its antigen is as yet unknown.

General study findings and limits: Donors had alopecia, so their immune response may differ from healthy people's. The number of TCRs above 1 in 1000 frequency did not change after DPC sensitization.

One entry per CDR3 protein, called by TCRdb with MiXCR from the RACE reads. The data show approximately 72,000 distinct CDR3 sequences, with around 10% seen just once and more than 1.2% held by the top ten. V trimming: 5 bases; J trimming: 5 bases; junction bases outside the gene matches: 6. The CDR3 is 13 residues long. Regarding time point: patch test 3, about 24 weeks after DPC sensitization. Treatment described: therapeutic diphenylcyclopropenone sensitization with weekly scalp DPC. This sequence originates from a woman between 45 and 65 years old with alopecia areata. Some clones in this sample may be carry-over from other donors' samples. This sample comprised whole blood, obtained in connection with sensitization to the hapten diphenylcyclopropenone (DPC). The chain links TRBV23-1 to TRBJ2-7; 7 bases align to TRBD2. TRBV23-1 is an ORF for which the function is uncertain. The CDR3 DNA reads as TGCGCCAGCAGTGCGAGGGGAGGGGACGAGCAGTACTTC. This sequence encodes CASSARGGDEQYF.